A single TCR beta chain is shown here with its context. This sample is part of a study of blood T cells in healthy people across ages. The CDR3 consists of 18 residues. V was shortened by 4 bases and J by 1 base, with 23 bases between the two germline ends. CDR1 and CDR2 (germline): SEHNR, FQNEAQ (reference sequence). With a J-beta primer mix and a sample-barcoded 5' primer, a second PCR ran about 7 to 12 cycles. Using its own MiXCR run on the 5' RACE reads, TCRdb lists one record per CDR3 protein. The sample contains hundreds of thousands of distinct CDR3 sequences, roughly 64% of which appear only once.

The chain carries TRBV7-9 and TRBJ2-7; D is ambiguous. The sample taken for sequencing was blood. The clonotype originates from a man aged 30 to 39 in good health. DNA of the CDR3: TGTGCCAGCAGCTCCAATATCCAACGACTGGACGGTTCCTACGAGCAGTACTTC. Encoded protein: CASSSNIQRLDGSYEQYF.